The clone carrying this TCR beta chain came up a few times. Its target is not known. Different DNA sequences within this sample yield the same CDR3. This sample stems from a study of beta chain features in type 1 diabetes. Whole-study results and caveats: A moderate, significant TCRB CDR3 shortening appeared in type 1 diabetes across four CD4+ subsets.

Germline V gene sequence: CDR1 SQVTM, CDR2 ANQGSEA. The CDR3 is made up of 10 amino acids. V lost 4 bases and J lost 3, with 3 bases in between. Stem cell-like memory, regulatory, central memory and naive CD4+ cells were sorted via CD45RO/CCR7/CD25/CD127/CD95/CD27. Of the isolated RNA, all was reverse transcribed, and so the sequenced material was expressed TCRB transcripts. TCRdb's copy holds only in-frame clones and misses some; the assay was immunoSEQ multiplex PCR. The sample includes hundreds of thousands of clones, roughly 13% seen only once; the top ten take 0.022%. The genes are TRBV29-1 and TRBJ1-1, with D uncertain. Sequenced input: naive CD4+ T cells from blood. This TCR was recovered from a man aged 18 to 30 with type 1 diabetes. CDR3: CSVGDTEAFF. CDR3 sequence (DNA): TGCAGCGTTGGAGACACTGAAGCTTTCTTT. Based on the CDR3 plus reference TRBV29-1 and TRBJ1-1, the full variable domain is SAVISQKPSRDICQRGTSLTIQCQVDSQVTMMFWYRQQPGQSLTLIATANQGSEATYESGFVIDKFPISRPNLTFSTLTVSNMSPEDSSIYLCSVGDTEAFFGQGTRLTVV.